This T cell receptor beta chain was captured by sequencing in a study of blood T cell repertoires in COVID-19 (TCRdb year 2020). Some background on the complete study: The collaborator samples originated in the United States, Italy and Spain and spanned the acute and convalescent phases of COVID-19. The prospective study material was composed of cDNA or gDNA derived from T cells, B-cell-depleted T cells, or PBMCs. The dataset comprised deeply sampled blood TCRbeta repertoires from subjects exposed to, actively infected with, or recovered from COVID-19. The repertoires were released in a freely available public database meant as a resource for research on the immune response to SARS-CoV-2. Samples were obtained from the ongoing ImmuneRACE study (first 160 participants) and from over 1,000 subjects provided by 6 global collaborators. A de-identified subject ID, COVID-19 status, age in years and sex were almost always included in the sample metadata. HLA class I and class II types, where available, came from metadata supplied by the sample provider rather than from assay-based typing. Findings and caveats that apply to the study as a whole: Clinical and demographic metadata were provided uncurated, with the amount varying by source and participant.

About this clone itself: Its target antigen remains unknown. It has no much larger one-base neighbor in the sample; base qualities were not kept.

Each collaborating institution followed its own protocols to collect whole blood in K2EDTA tubes. For TCRbeta analysis, collaborators shipped samples as frozen whole blood, isolated PBMCs, or DNA extracted from either of those sample types. CDR1 and CDR2, looked up from the germline V gene, are SGHTA and FQGNSA. Taken from cysteine to phenylalanine, the CDR3 has 11 residues. The only DNA kept is the CDR3, 33 bases in frame from the first base. V is reduced by 5 bases and J by 10 bases, leaving a spacing of 9 bases between them. TCRbeta CDR3 regions were amplified from genomic DNA by means of the immunoSEQ Assay, a bias-controlled multiplex PCR. In the source study's methods: The number of nucleated cells in each sample was estimated from the amplification of reference gene primers within the assay. Sequence reads were collapsed and filtered to measure the absolute abundance of every unique TCRbeta CDR3 rearrangement. For each sample, productive Simpson clonality was calculated as the square root of Simpson's diversity index over productive rearrangements. Drawn from immuneACCESS, this table holds only the in-frame rearrangements with V and J called that TCRdb kept. Clones are partly lost; checked studies trace under half to an unresolved V gene and leave the rest unexplained. Clonal size and the V and J genes are those of that table, whereas D and trimming came from the DNA. The sample table holds over 200,000 clones, of which roughly 86% were seen once. The ten largest clones add up to roughly 2.5% of the sample.

The sample was peripheral blood. Recombination connected TRBV7-2 to TRBJ2-1; too little of a D gene remains to name it. The sequence derives from a woman aged 60-70 years with acute or convalescent COVID-19. The DNA sequence follows: TGTGCCAGCAGCATAACACCAGAGCAGTTCTTC. This gives the protein CASSITPEQFF.